A selection of T cell receptor beta chains follows, all from one sample in a study of CD8 T cells in Susac syndrome. A single record per CDR3 protein comes from TCRdb applying MiXCR to the immunoSEQ multiplex PCR reads. This sample has about 140,000 distinct CDR3 sequences; about 95% occur once, and the top ten carry over 0.09%. The sequenced material came from CD4+ T cells from PBMCs. These receptors were taken from a human donor with multiple sclerosis. The CDR3 runs from the conserved cysteine through the conserved F or W. The D gene is left open where the match is weak. Where a row states a size, it is once, few, many or the class of an expanded clone; other rows omit it.

J gene: TRBJ2-7
D gene: TRBD1
clone size: -
V gene: TRBV6-1
CDR3 DNA: TGTGCCAGCAGTCCTTCGGACAGGGGGCGATACGAGCAGTACTTC
CDR3 protein: CASSPSDRGRYEQYF

J gene: TRBJ2-6
D gene: TRBD1
clone size: -
V gene: TRBV4-2
CDR3 DNA: TGTGCCAGCACCAAAGGACAGGGGGCGTCCGGGGCCAACGTCCTGACTTTC
CDR3 protein: CASTKGQGASGANVLTF

J gene: TRBJ2-7
D gene: TRBD1
clone size: -
V gene: TRBV30
CDR3 DNA: TGTGCCTGGATCGCTCCGGGACAGCCTTACGAGCAGTACTTC
CDR3 protein: CAWIAPGQPYEQYF

J gene: TRBJ2-5
D gene: TRBD1
clone size: -
V gene: TRBV5-1
CDR3 DNA: TGCGCCAGCAGCTGGGGGACAGGGGGAAAAGAGACCCAGTACTTC
CDR3 protein: CASSWGTGGKETQYF

J gene: TRBJ2-2
D gene: TRBD2
clone size: -
V gene: TRBV29-1
CDR3 DNA: TGCAGCGTCACCAGCGGGGGGGCCTCCACCGGGGAGCTGTTTTTT
CDR3 protein: CSVTSGGASTGELFF

J gene: TRBJ2-4
D gene: TRBD1
clone size: -
V gene: TRBV24-1
CDR3 DNA: TGTGCCGCTCGACAGGGAACGGACATTCAGTACTTC
CDR3 protein: CAARQGTDIQYF

J gene: TRBJ2-5
D gene: TRBD2
clone size: once
V gene: TRBV7-3
CDR3 DNA: TGTGCCAGCAGCATAACCGGGACTAAAGAGACCCAGTACTTC
CDR3 protein: CASSITGTKETQYF

J gene: TRBJ2-1
D gene: -
clone size: -
V gene: TRBV25-1
CDR3 DNA: TGTGCCAGCAGTGAAGGATTAGCGGCGGGGCCCCAGTTCTTC
CDR3 protein: CASSEGLAAGPQFF

J gene: TRBJ2-6
D gene: TRBD1
clone size: -
V gene: TRBV13
CDR3 DNA: TGTGCCAGCAGCTCGCGGACAGGGCGACCTGGCTCTGGGGCCAACGTCCTGACTTTC
CDR3 protein: CASSSRTGRPGSGANVLTF

J gene: TRBJ2-1
D gene: -
clone size: -
V gene: TRBV20-1
CDR3 DNA: TGCAGTGCTAGACGTGGGGCAGGGAGCTCCTACAATGAGCAGTTCTTC
CDR3 protein: CSARRGAGSSYNEQFF

J gene: TRBJ1-1
D gene: -
clone size: -
V gene: TRBV6-5
CDR3 DNA: TGTGCCAGCAGTTACTCGGAGGTTGGCGGGGCTGAAGCTTTCTTT
CDR3 protein: CASSYSEVGGAEAFF

J gene: TRBJ1-1
D gene: -
clone size: once
V gene: TRBV29-1
CDR3 DNA: TGCAGCGTTGAAGTGCAGGGCCCGAACACTGAAGCTTTCTTT
CDR3 protein: CSVEVQGPNTEAFF

J gene: TRBJ1-2
D gene: TRBD1
clone size: -
V gene: TRBV24-1
CDR3 DNA: TGTGCCACCAGTGATACCGGGACAGGGCATGGCTACACCTTC
CDR3 protein: CATSDTGTGHGYTF

J gene: TRBJ2-7
D gene: -
clone size: -
V gene: TRBV20-1
CDR3 DNA: TGCAGTGCTAGGGATCGCGGGGCCTACGAGCAGTACTTC
CDR3 protein: CSARDRGAYEQYF

J gene: TRBJ1-5
D gene: TRBD1
clone size: -
V gene: TRBV30
CDR3 DNA: TGTGCCTGGAGTGTACAGGGGTTGGATCAGCCCCAGCATTTT
CDR3 protein: CAWSVQGLDQPQHF

J gene: TRBJ2-5
D gene: -
clone size: few
V gene: TRBV6-5
CDR3 DNA: TGTGCCAGCAGTTACTCGAACAGCAATCAAGAGACCCAGTACTTC
CDR3 protein: CASSYSNSNQETQYF

J gene: TRBJ2-3
D gene: -
clone size: once
V gene: TRBV20-1
CDR3 DNA: TGCAGTGCAAGGAAAGGGAGCACAGATACGCAGTATTTT
CDR3 protein: CSARKGSTDTQYF

J gene: TRBJ2-1
D gene: TRBD2
clone size: once
V gene: TRBV20-1
CDR3 DNA: TGCAGTGCTAGTCCTAGCGGGAAAGTCCATGAGCAGTTCTTC
CDR3 protein: CSASPSGKVHEQFF

J gene: TRBJ2-1
D gene: TRBD1
clone size: -
V gene: TRBV20-1
CDR3 DNA: TGCAGTGCTGGGGACAGGCTATACAATGAGCAGTTCTTC
CDR3 protein: CSAGDRLYNEQFF

J gene: TRBJ2-3
D gene: TRBD1
clone size: -
V gene: TRBV20-1
CDR3 DNA: TGCAGTGCTAAGATTGGGACAGGAGGCACAGATACGCAGTATTTT
CDR3 protein: CSAKIGTGGTDTQYF

J gene: TRBJ1-1
D gene: -
clone size: -
V gene: TRBV9
CDR3 DNA: TGTGCCAGCAGCGTCCCAGCTTTCTTT
CDR3 protein: CASSVPAFF

J gene: TRBJ2-2
D gene: -
clone size: -
V gene: TRBV2
CDR3 DNA: TGTGCCAGCGGCCGCCAAGGGCCGAACACCGGGGAGCTGTTTTTT
CDR3 protein: CASGRQGPNTGELFF

J gene: TRBJ1-5
D gene: -
clone size: -
V gene: TRBV30
CDR3 DNA: TGTGCCTGGAGCAACGGGAATCAGCCCCAGCATTTT
CDR3 protein: CAWSNGNQPQHF

J gene: TRBJ2-1
D gene: -
clone size: -
V gene: TRBV5-1
CDR3 DNA: TGCGCCAGCAGCTTGGATTCATGGGCTAGCGCTCACAATGAGCAGTTCTTC
CDR3 protein: CASSLDSWASAHNEQFF

J gene: TRBJ2-3
D gene: TRBD2
clone size: -
V gene: TRBV7-2
CDR3 DNA: TGTGCCAGCAGCTTAGGGCCTAGCGGGCTTACCACAGATACGCAGTATTTT
CDR3 protein: CASSLGPSGLTTDTQYF

J gene: TRBJ2-1
D gene: -
clone size: -
V gene: TRBV2
CDR3 DNA: TGTGCCAGCAGGTTGGACGGACTGTACAATGAGCAGTTCTTC
CDR3 protein: CASRLDGLYNEQFF

J gene: TRBJ2-5
D gene: -
clone size: -
V gene: TRBV9
CDR3 DNA: TGTGCCAGCAGCGTAGCAGGGTTTGAGACCCAGTACTTC
CDR3 protein: CASSVAGFETQYF

J gene: TRBJ2-2
D gene: TRBD1
clone size: -
V gene: TRBV27
CDR3 DNA: TGTGCCAGCAGAATGGGACAGATACTAACCGGGGAGCTGTTTTTT
CDR3 protein: CASRMGQILTGELFF

J gene: TRBJ2-3
D gene: -
clone size: -
V gene: TRBV28
CDR3 DNA: TGTGCCAGCAGTTCCGCCCTTTCGTCAGATACGCAGTATTTT
CDR3 protein: CASSSALSSDTQYF

J gene: TRBJ2-5
D gene: -
clone size: -
V gene: TRBV7-6
CDR3 DNA: TGTGCCAGCAGCTTTGGGCTAAGGGAGACCCAGTACTTC
CDR3 protein: CASSFGLRETQYF

J gene: TRBJ2-1
D gene: TRBD2
clone size: -
V gene: TRBV29-1
CDR3 DNA: TGCAGCGTTGCCCTGAGGGGTAGCGGGAGTAATGAGCAGTTCTTC
CDR3 protein: CSVALRGSGSNEQFF

J gene: TRBJ2-2
D gene: -
clone size: -
V gene: TRBV12-3/TRBV12-4
CDR3 DNA: TGTGCCAGCAACCTGCCCGGGGCAAGGCAGTCCGGGGAGCTGTTTTTT
CDR3 protein: CASNLPGARQSGELFF

J gene: TRBJ1-1
D gene: -
clone size: few
V gene: TRBV4-1
CDR3 DNA: TGCGCCAGCAGCCTTGGACCGGTCACTGAAGCTTTCTTT
CDR3 protein: CASSLGPVTEAFF

J gene: TRBJ1-4
D gene: TRBD1
clone size: -
V gene: TRBV25-1
CDR3 DNA: TGTGCCAGCAGGAGGACAGGGCCGGACGATGAAAAACTGTTTTTT
CDR3 protein: CASRRTGPDDEKLFF

J gene: TRBJ2-6
D gene: -
clone size: -
V gene: TRBV24-1
CDR3 DNA: TGTGCCACCAGTGACCAGCGGCTCTCTGGGGCCAACGTCCTGACTTTC
CDR3 protein: CATSDQRLSGANVLTF

J gene: TRBJ1-6
D gene: -
clone size: -
V gene: TRBV30
CDR3 DNA: TGTGCCTGGAGCTTGGGGTCAGGGGCTAGATCACCCCTCCACTTT
CDR3 protein: CAWSLGSGARSPLHF

J gene: TRBJ2-5
D gene: -
clone size: -
V gene: TRBV18
CDR3 DNA: TGTGCCAGCTCACCCCTACAGCAAGAGACCCAGTACTTC
CDR3 protein: CASSPLQQETQYF

J gene: TRBJ2-1
D gene: TRBD2
clone size: -
V gene: TRBV9
CDR3 DNA: TGTGCCAGCAGCGGAGCCGCGGGAGGAAGGGGGAATGAGCAGTTCTTC
CDR3 protein: CASSGAAGGRGNEQFF

J gene: TRBJ2-1
D gene: -
clone size: -
V gene: TRBV5-1
CDR3 DNA: TGCGCCAGCAGCCGGGGGACTTTTACCTACAATGAGCAGTTCTTC
CDR3 protein: CASSRGTFTYNEQFF

J gene: TRBJ2-7
D gene: TRBD2
clone size: -
V gene: TRBV27
CDR3 DNA: TGTGCCAGCAGTTTACATGGACTAGCGGGCGACACCTACGAGCAGTACTTC
CDR3 protein: CASSLHGLAGDTYEQYF

J gene: TRBJ2-3
D gene: -
clone size: -
V gene: TRBV30
CDR3 DNA: TGTGCCTGGAGTCCCACAGATACGCAGTATTTT
CDR3 protein: CAWSPTDTQYF

J gene: TRBJ2-5
D gene: TRBD1
clone size: -
V gene: TRBV29-1
CDR3 DNA: TGCAGCGTTGGGCCCCGCTGGGGACAGGGGGAAGAGACCCAGTACTTC
CDR3 protein: CSVGPRWGQGEETQYF